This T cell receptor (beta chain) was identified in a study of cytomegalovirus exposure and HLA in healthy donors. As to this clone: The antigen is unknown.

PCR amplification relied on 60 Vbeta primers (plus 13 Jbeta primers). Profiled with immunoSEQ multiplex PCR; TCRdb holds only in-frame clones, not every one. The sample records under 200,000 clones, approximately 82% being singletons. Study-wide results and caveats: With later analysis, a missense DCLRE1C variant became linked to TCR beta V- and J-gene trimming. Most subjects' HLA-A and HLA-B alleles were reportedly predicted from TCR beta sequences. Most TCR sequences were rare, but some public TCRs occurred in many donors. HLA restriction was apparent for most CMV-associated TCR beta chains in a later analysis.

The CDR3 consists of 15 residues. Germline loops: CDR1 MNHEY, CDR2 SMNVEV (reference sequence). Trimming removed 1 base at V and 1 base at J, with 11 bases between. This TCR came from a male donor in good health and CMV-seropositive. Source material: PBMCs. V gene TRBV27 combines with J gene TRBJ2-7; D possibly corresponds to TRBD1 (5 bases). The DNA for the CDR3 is TGTGCCAGCAGTTTATATAGGGGTAGGTCCTACGAGCAGTACTTC. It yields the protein CASSLYRGRSYEQYF.